This T cell receptor beta chain comes out of a study of blood T cell repertoires in COVID-19. Overall study: Sites in the United States, Italy and Spain provided acute and convalescent COVID-19 samples. PBMCs, B-cell-depleted T cells, or T cells provided the cDNA or gDNA that made up the material.

Comments on this clone: The same CDR3 also results from other DNA sequences found in this sample.

In the authors' workflow: Reference gene primers were amplified, and this amplification served to estimate nucleated cell counts. The data were produced by immunoSEQ multiplex PCR, yet TCRdb's version contains in-frame clones alone and is incomplete. V, J and clone size are taken as reported in that table, and D and trimming were inferred from the DNA itself. The sample consists of around 300,000 clones, about nine tenths of them appearing once. Germline loops: CDR1 GTSNPN, CDR2 SVGIG (reference sequence). The length of the CDR3 is 12 residues. V shed 1 base and J shed 4 bases, with 7 bases lying between them.

The chain combines TRBV30 with TRBJ1-2; D not certain. The clonotype was recovered from a woman aged 30 to 39 with active or convalescent COVID-19. Specimen: peripheral blood. The CDR3 nucleotides read TGTGCCTGGAGTGGAGGAAGCTATGGCTACACCTTC. Translation: CAWSGGSYGYTF.